These 10 T cell receptor beta chains were sequenced from one sample in a study of spatial heterogeneity in lung cancer. The antigens of these receptors remain unknown. TCRdb recomputed calls from the 5' RACE reads with MiXCR, one row per CDR3 protein. There are some 9,000 distinct CDR3 sequences in the sample; around 5.1% occur only once, and roughly 23% lies in the top ten. Study-level findings and limits: Tumor mutation count correlated with how many alpha and beta TCRs expanded intratumorally.

Time point defined: sample taken at primary tumor resection. The material was lung tumor tissue, obtained at surgery. The receptors stem from a female donor with early-stage non-small cell lung cancer.

This clonotype was counted at least ten times. The V call is TRBV10-3, the J call TRBJ2-5; D gene unclear. Deletions cut 2 bases from V and 0 bases from J, with 7 bases between. The germline V gene has CDR1 ENHRY and CDR2 SYGVKD. This CDR3 contains 14 residues. This chain's CDR3 is CAISEIRDQETQYF. The DNA of the CDR3 is TGTGCCATCAGTGAGATTCGGGACCAAGAGACCCAGTACTTC.

Only a few counts were recorded for this clonotype. This chain joins TRBV13 and TRBJ1-1; D is uncertain. This CDR3 contains 15 residues. Trimming removed 1 base from V and 2 bases from J, with 11 bases in between. Per germline, CDR1 PRHDT and CDR2 FYEKMQ (reference sequence). The CDR3 bases are TGTGCCAGCAGCTTAGCCCTGGGCAGCAACACTGAAGCTTTCTTT. Translated, it gives CASSLALGSNTEAFF.

This clonotype was seen many times. The V gene is TRBV6-2 or TRBV6-3, the J gene TRBJ1-1, with no clear D. V lost 2 bases, J lost 9 bases, and 13 bases lay in between. The CDR3 loop spans 13 amino acids. Looked up from germline, CDR1 is MNHEY and CDR2 is SVGEGT. The CDR3 loop is CASSYLPGQQAFF. The CDR3 nucleotides are TGTGCCAGCAGTTACCTACCGGGTCAACAAGCTTTCTTT.

This clonotype was counted many times. The chain couples TRBV20-1 to TRBJ2-3; D possibly corresponds to TRBD2 (6 bases). Germline CDR1 and CDR2: DFQATT and SNEGSKA (reference sequence). Deletions cut 3 bases from V and 1 base from J, with 20 bases between. The CDR3 length is 17 residues. The CDR3 nucleotides are TGCAGTGCTAGTGAAGTGGGAGGCCCTTGGGGCACAGATACGCAGTATTTT. Encoded protein: CSASEVGGPWGTDTQYF.

This clonotype was counted a few times. V gene TRBV18 combines with J gene TRBJ2-5, with a tentative D call TRBD2 (6 bases). V dropped 2 bases and J dropped 5 bases, with 12 bases sitting between them. CDR3 length equals 14 residues. Germline V gene lookup returns CDR1 KGHSH and CDR2 LQKENI. The CDR3 sequence: CASSPRVEGETQYF. CDR3 coding DNA: TGTGCCAGCTCACCAAGAGTGGAGGGGGAGACCCAGTACTTC.

This clonotype was seen once. The rearrangement uses TRBV4-2 and TRBJ1-2; maybe TRBD1 (5 bases). This CDR3 has 14 amino acids. Trimming removed 4 bases at V and 4 bases at J, with 13 bases between. The V gene's germline CDR1 is LGHNA and CDR2 YNFKEQ. The CDR3: CASSPRWGGYGYTF. The CDR3 DNA follows: TGTGCCAGCAGCCCACGTTGGGGGGGCTATGGCTACACCTTC.

In its sample, this clonotype is medium-sized. This sequence joins TRBV5-4 and TRBJ2-1; the match to TRBD2 covers 9 bases. The CDR3 runs to 15 residues. Per the germline V gene, CDR1 is SGHNT and CDR2 is YYREEE (reference sequence). V shed 0 bases, J shed 9 bases, and the junction held 7 bases outside the gene matches. The CDR3 DNA follows: TGTGCCAGCAGCTTGGGAAGCGGGAGGCCTGGTGAGCAGTTCTTC. Its protein product is CASSLGSGRPGEQFF.

This clonotype was seen repeatedly, ten times or more. The gene calls are TRBV30 and TRBJ2-7, with 15 bases that match TRBD2. Germline loops: CDR1 GTSNPN, CDR2 SVGIG (reference sequence). There are 15 residues in the CDR3. V gave up 2 bases and J gave up 6 bases; unmatched junction bases: 5. The CDR3 coding sequence is TGTGCCTGGAGTTTACCGGGACTAGCGGGAGGCGAGCAGTACTTC. Encoded protein: CAWSLPGLAGGEQYF. The variable domain in full, with the rest retrieved from reference TRBV30 and TRBJ2-7, is SQTIHQWPATLVQPVGSPLSLECTVEGTSNPNLYWYRQAAGRGLQLLFYSVGIGQISSEVPQNLSASRPQDRQFILSSKKLLLSDSGFYLCAWSLPGLAGGEQYFGPGTRLTVT.

In this sample, this clonotype turned up many times. The rearrangement uses TRBV18 and TRBJ2-1; the D gene is possibly TRBD1 (6 bases). Between the trimmed V and J ends, which lost 1 base and 0 bases, there was a span of 7 bases. The CDR3 runs 15 residues. The germline V gene encodes CDR1 KGHSH and CDR2 LQKENI. This chain's CDR3 is CASSPRQDSYNEQFF. The DNA of the CDR3 is TGTGCCAGCTCACCACGACAGGACTCCTACAATGAGCAGTTCTTC.

This clonotype was observed a handful of times. The J gene is TRBJ2-3, the V gene TRBV20-1; TRBD1 is a possible D gene (6 bases). This CDR3 spans 15 amino acids. Germline CDR1 and CDR2: DFQATT and SNEGSKA (reference sequence). V lost 5 bases to trimming and J lost 0 bases, with 15 bases between them. The CDR3 DNA reads TGCAGTGCTCCCCACCCGACAGGTAGCACAGATACGCAGTATTTT. It yields the protein CSAPHPTGSTDTQYF.